This TCR beta chain was observed in a study of PD-1 blockade in classical Hodgkin lymphoma. Study findings and constraints: Baseline diversity was lower in partial responders and progressors than complete responders. Relapsed/refractory patients reportedly had lower baseline diversity than newly diagnosed patients. By C4D1, CD4+ diversity increased significantly, especially in complete responders.

The protocol was immunoSEQ multiplex PCR, while the TCRdb copy is restricted to in-frame clones and leaves out a portion. Of some 93,000 clones in the sample, 85% to 90% were seen once. This clone was detected once. Its antigen is unknown. All the patients suffered relapse after autologous stem cell transplantation, and brentuximab vedotin exposure differed. Complete response, partial response or progressive disease was each patient's best response. Germline CDR1 MNHEY, CDR2 SMNVEV (reference sequence). The V end was cut by 6 bases, the J end by 4 bases, with 10 bases between. The CDR3 has 13 residues.

The sample in question was peripheral blood mononuclear cells (PBMCs), obtained before the second cycle of nivolumab. The origin of this receptor is a human donor with classical Hodgkin lymphoma. The V and J genes are TRBV27 and TRBJ2-1; D perhaps matches TRBD2 (5 bases). For the CDR3, the DNA is TGTGCCAGCAGCCTAGGAGGATACAATGAGCAGTTCTTC. It is translated as CASSLGGYNEQFF.